Listed below are T cell receptor beta chains from one sample, sequenced in a study of neurological immune-mediated disorders. Each CDR3 protein is one row after TCRdb ran MiXCR on the 5' RACE reads. This sample yields approximately 100,000 distinct CDR3 sequences, of which 9.5% to 14% are seen a single time; about 3% belongs to the top ten. The sample consisted of PBMCs. Receptor source: a female donor with HTLV-1-associated myelopathy (HAM/TSP). The CDR3 runs from the conserved cysteine through the conserved F or W. The D gene is left open where the match is weak. Clone size, where shown, is once, few, many, or a class for clones that have expanded.

clone size: many
J gene: TRBJ2-4
D gene: TRBD1
V gene: TRBV5-1
CDR3 protein: CASSFPGQGTKNIQYF
CDR3 DNA: TGCGCCAGCAGCTTTCCGGGACAGGGGACCAAAAACATTCAGTACTTC

clone size: many
J gene: TRBJ2-7
D gene: .
V gene: TRBV6-5
CDR3 protein: CASTLVGGPSYEQYF
CDR3 DNA: TGTGCCAGCACCCTAGTGGGGGGTCCCTCCTACGAGCAGTACTTC

clone size: many
J gene: TRBJ2-3
D gene: TRBD1
V gene: TRBV5-1
CDR3 protein: CASSSQTGIGTDTQYF
CDR3 DNA: TGCGCCAGCAGCTCCCAGACAGGGATCGGCACAGATACGCAGTATTTT

clone size: many
J gene: TRBJ2-4
D gene: .
V gene: TRBV28
CDR3 protein: CASSLSGVGNIQYF
CDR3 DNA: TGTGCCAGCAGTTTATCCGGGGTGGGGAACATTCAGTACTTC

clone size: many
J gene: TRBJ2-7
D gene: .
V gene: TRBV7-7
CDR3 protein: CASSPHPATNEQYF
CDR3 DNA: TGTGCCAGCAGCCCGCACCCAGCTACTAACGAGCAGTACTTC

clone size: many
J gene: TRBJ2-3
D gene: .
V gene: TRBV5-1
CDR3 protein: CASSLEAANTQYF
CDR3 DNA: TGCGCCAGCAGCTTGGAGGCGGCTAATACGCAGTATTTT

clone size: many
J gene: TRBJ1-6
D gene: TRBD1
V gene: TRBV6-6
CDR3 protein: CASSFTGGASYNSPLHF
CDR3 DNA: TGTGCCAGCAGTTTCACAGGGGGCGCGTCTTATAATTCACCCCTCCACTTT

clone size: few
J gene: TRBJ2-3
D gene: .
V gene: TRBV5-1
CDR3 protein: CASSLTGSGADTQYF
CDR3 DNA: TGCGCCAGCAGCTTAACAGGGTCTGGCGCAGATACGCAGTATTTT

clone size: many
J gene: TRBJ2-7
D gene: .
V gene: TRBV5-6
CDR3 protein: CASSLGVYEQYF
CDR3 DNA: TGTGCCAGCAGCTTAGGGGTGTACGAGCAGTACTTC

clone size: many
J gene: TRBJ2-2
D gene: TRBD1
V gene: TRBV5-1
CDR3 protein: CASSLRRQGVNTGELFF
CDR3 DNA: TGCGCCAGCAGCTTGCGAAGACAGGGAGTGAACACCGGGGAGCTGTTTTTT

clone size: many
J gene: TRBJ2-4
D gene: TRBD1
V gene: TRBV20-1
CDR3 protein: CSASRDREEKNIQYF
CDR3 DNA: TGCAGTGCTTCACGGGACAGGGAAGAAAAAAACATTCAGTACTTC

clone size: many
J gene: TRBJ1-2
D gene: .
V gene: TRBV29-1
CDR3 protein: CSDGRIHYGYTF
CDR3 DNA: TGCAGCGATGGGAGGATCCACTATGGCTACACCTTC

clone size: few
J gene: TRBJ2-1
D gene: TRBD2
V gene: TRBV12-5
CDR3 protein: CASGLVQTSGGYNEQFF
CDR3 DNA: TGTGCTAGTGGTTTGGTACAGACTAGCGGGGGTTACAATGAGCAGTTCTTC

clone size: many
J gene: TRBJ2-1
D gene: TRBD2
V gene: TRBV7-2
CDR3 protein: CASSFMGSGANEQFF
CDR3 DNA: TGTGCCAGCAGCTTTATGGGAAGCGGGGCCAATGAGCAGTTCTTC

clone size: .
J gene: TRBJ2-3
D gene: .
V gene: TRBV5-1
CDR3 protein: CASSLPSSWDDTQYF
CDR3 DNA: TGCGCCAGCAGCTTACCTTCTAGCTGGGATGATACGCAGTATTTT

clone size: many
J gene: TRBJ2-4
D gene: .
V gene: TRBV12-3/TRBV12-4
CDR3 protein: CASSLQENIQYF
CDR3 DNA: TGTGCCAGCAGTTTACAGGAGAACATTCAGTACTTC

clone size: many
J gene: TRBJ2-7
D gene: TRBD1
V gene: TRBV5-1
CDR3 protein: CASSLGPGQGAKEQYF
CDR3 DNA: TGCGCCAGCAGCTTGGGTCCGGGACAGGGGGCAAAGGAGCAGTACTTC

clone size: many
J gene: TRBJ2-7
D gene: TRBD1
V gene: TRBV28
CDR3 protein: CASRAGTGAYEQYF
CDR3 DNA: TGTGCCAGCAGAGCCGGGACAGGGGCATACGAGCAGTACTTC

clone size: .
J gene: TRBJ2-7
D gene: TRBD2
V gene: TRBV9
CDR3 protein: CASSVYSGAYEQYF
CDR3 DNA: TGTGCCAGCAGCGTATATAGCGGGGCCTACGAGCAGTACTTC

clone size: many
J gene: TRBJ2-6
D gene: .
V gene: TRBV20-1
CDR3 protein: CSAAGESGANVLTF
CDR3 DNA: TGCAGTGCGGCCGGGGAATCTGGGGCCAACGTCCTGACTTTC

clone size: many
J gene: TRBJ2-6
D gene: .
V gene: TRBV3-1
CDR3 protein: CASSQTALSGANVLTF
CDR3 DNA: TGTGCCAGCAGCCAAACAGCACTCTCTGGGGCCAACGTCCTGACTTTC

clone size: many
J gene: TRBJ2-2
D gene: .
V gene: TRBV2
CDR3 protein: CAINHRVQGELFF
CDR3 DNA: TGTGCCATTAATCACAGAGTTCAGGGGGAGCTGTTTTTT

clone size: many
J gene: TRBJ1-1
D gene: .
V gene: TRBV5-1
CDR3 protein: CASSPTVPNTEAFF
CDR3 DNA: TGCGCCAGCAGCCCGACGGTCCCAAACACTGAAGCTTTCTTT

clone size: many
J gene: TRBJ1-1
D gene: TRBD1
V gene: TRBV20-1
CDR3 protein: CSAAGGGVAEAFF
CDR3 DNA: TGCAGTGCAGCAGGGGGCGGGGTGGCTGAAGCTTTCTTT

clone size: many
J gene: TRBJ2-1
D gene: .
V gene: TRBV7-9
CDR3 protein: CASSLGAGNEQFF
CDR3 DNA: TGTGCCAGCAGCTTAGGTGCCGGGAATGAGCAGTTCTTC

clone size: many
J gene: TRBJ2-5
D gene: .
V gene: TRBV20-1
CDR3 protein: CSARRVLEETQYF
CDR3 DNA: TGCAGTGCTAGACGGGTCCTGGAGGAGACCCAGTACTTC

clone size: many
J gene: TRBJ2-4
D gene: .
V gene: TRBV6-2/TRBV6-3
CDR3 protein: CASSPGQRAKNIQYF
CDR3 DNA: TGTGCCAGCAGCCCAGGACAGAGAGCCAAAAACATTCAGTACTTC

clone size: many
J gene: TRBJ1-5
D gene: .
V gene: TRBV2
CDR3 protein: CASTYRRGNQPQHF
CDR3 DNA: TGTGCCAGCACATACAGGCGCGGCAATCAGCCCCAGCATTTT

clone size: many
J gene: TRBJ1-1
D gene: .
V gene: TRBV7-3
CDR3 protein: CASSLIGGRGTEAFF
CDR3 DNA: TGTGCCAGCAGCTTAATTGGGGGAAGAGGCACTGAAGCTTTCTTT

clone size: many
J gene: TRBJ2-1
D gene: TRBD2
V gene: TRBV20-1
CDR3 protein: CSARLAGGREQFF
CDR3 DNA: TGCAGTGCTAGACTAGCGGGGGGGAGAGAGCAGTTCTTC